This TCR beta chain was captured in a study of blood T cell repertoires in COVID-19. Study-wide context: PBMCs, B-cell-depleted T cells, or T cells provided the cDNA or gDNA that made up the material.

This clone was observed once. The data were produced by immunoSEQ multiplex PCR, yet TCRdb's version contains in-frame clones alone and is incomplete. The sample lists around 220,000 clones; roughly four fifths were seen once. Enrolment of Seattle patients took place during active infection, and they were followed longitudinally. The TCR was taken from a woman at least 80 years old with COVID-19, enrolled during active disease. Sequencing input: peripheral blood.

The CDR3 protein is CASLGQTSNQPQHF. In nucleotides, the CDR3 is TGTGCCAGCCTAGGACAGACGAGCAATCAGCCCCAGCATTTT. V gene TRBV2 combines with J gene TRBJ1-5; D is perhaps TRBD1 (6 bases). Trimming shortened V by 8 bases and J by 1 base, and 12 bases separated the two germline ends. Germline V lookup: CDR1 SNHLY, CDR2 FYNNEI. CDR3 size: 14 residues. The entire variable domain, with the rest obtained from reference TRBV2 and TRBJ1-5, is as follows: EPEVTQTPSHQVTQMGQEVILRCVPISNHLYFYWYRQILGQKVEFLVSFYNNEISEKSEIFDDQFSVERPDGSNFTLKIRSTKLEDSAMYFCASLGQTSNQPQHFGDGTRLSIL.